A selection of T cell receptor beta chains follows, all from one sample in a study of blood T cell repertoires in COVID-19. The table came from immunoSEQ multiplex PCR; TCRdb's copy has only in-frame clones and leaves some out. The sample lists just over 300,000 clones, under 90% seen once, with 1.5% to 2% in the top ten. The sequencing input was peripheral blood. The receptor set was obtained from a woman between 25 and 40 years old with COVID-19, enrolled during active disease. Both conserved end residues are part of each CDR3. Each record gives: J gene, D gene, V gene, clone size, CDR3 DNA, CDR3 protein. A D gene is named only where the DNA matches it firmly. Only some rows state a clone size, as once, few, many or a class for expanded clones.

J gene: TRBJ1-1
D gene: TRBD1
V gene: TRBV30
clone size: .
CDR3 DNA: TGTGCCTGGAGTGGACAGGGTTACACTGAAGCTTTCTTT
CDR3 protein: CAWSGQGYTEAFF

J gene: TRBJ1-2
D gene: TRBD1
V gene: TRBV30
clone size: .
CDR3 DNA: TGTGCCTGGAGTGAGGGGGCGCGGTATGGCTACACCTTC
CDR3 protein: CAWSEGARYGYTF

J gene: TRBJ2-5
D gene: TRBD1
V gene: TRBV5-8
clone size: .
CDR3 DNA: TGTGCCAGCAGAAAGACAGGGATAGAGACCCAGTACTTC
CDR3 protein: CASRKTGIETQYF

J gene: TRBJ1-1
D gene: .
V gene: TRBV10-3
clone size: .
CDR3 DNA: TGTGCCATCAGTGACAGGTCCATGAACACTGAAGCTTTCTTT
CDR3 protein: CAISDRSMNTEAFF

J gene: TRBJ1-6
D gene: TRBD1
V gene: TRBV30
clone size: once
CDR3 DNA: TGTGCCTGGAGTGTAGGGGACAGGGGGAGCTCCTATAATTCACCCCTCCACTTT
CDR3 protein: CAWSVGDRGSSYNSPLHF

J gene: TRBJ2-1
D gene: .
V gene: TRBV11-2
clone size: .
CDR3 DNA: TGTGCCAGCAGCCCGACCGCGGGGTCCTACAATGAGCAGTTCTTC
CDR3 protein: CASSPTAGSYNEQFF

J gene: TRBJ1-5
D gene: TRBD1
V gene: TRBV7-2
clone size: .
CDR3 DNA: TGTGCCAGCAGCTCCGGACAGGGCCCCAATCAGCCCCAGCATTTT
CDR3 protein: CASSSGQGPNQPQHF

J gene: TRBJ1-4
D gene: .
V gene: TRBV5-1
clone size: .
CDR3 DNA: TGCGCCAGCAGCTTGGGACAGCCCGGGTCGTATGAAAAACTGTTTTTT
CDR3 protein: CASSLGQPGSYEKLFF

J gene: TRBJ1-6
D gene: TRBD1
V gene: TRBV30
clone size: .
CDR3 DNA: TGTGCCTGGGACAGGGTTTGGGGTTCACCCCTCCACTTT
CDR3 protein: CAWDRVWGSPLHF

J gene: TRBJ1-1
D gene: .
V gene: TRBV4-1
clone size: .
CDR3 DNA: TGCGCCAGCAGCCAAGCGAGGAGGCCCACTGAAGCTTTCTTT
CDR3 protein: CASSQARRPTEAFF

J gene: TRBJ2-7
D gene: TRBD1
V gene: TRBV7-2
clone size: .
CDR3 DNA: TGTGCCAGCAGCTCAAGGGCCGGGACAGGGTACTACGAGCAGTACTTC
CDR3 protein: CASSSRAGTGYYEQYF

J gene: TRBJ2-2
D gene: .
V gene: TRBV3-1/TRBV3-2
clone size: .
CDR3 DNA: TGTGCCAGCAGCCAATCCAGGGGAAGCACCGGGGAGCTGTTTTTT
CDR3 protein: CASSQSRGSTGELFF

J gene: TRBJ1-4
D gene: .
V gene: TRBV14
clone size: .
CDR3 DNA: TGTGCCAGCAGCCAATTTAGTTATAATGAAAAACTGTTTTTT
CDR3 protein: CASSQFSYNEKLFF

J gene: TRBJ2-5
D gene: .
V gene: TRBV7-2
clone size: .
CDR3 DNA: TGTGCCAGCAGCTTATCCGGGACTCCAGAGACCCAGTACTTC
CDR3 protein: CASSLSGTPETQYF

J gene: TRBJ1-2
D gene: TRBD1
V gene: TRBV27
clone size: .
CDR3 DNA: TGTGCCAGCAGTTACTCCGGGACAGGGGATGGCTACACCTTC
CDR3 protein: CASSYSGTGDGYTF

J gene: TRBJ2-1
D gene: TRBD2
V gene: TRBV18
clone size: .
CDR3 DNA: TGTGCCAGCTCACTTAATCTAGCGGGAGTTAACAATGAGCAGTTCTTC
CDR3 protein: CASSLNLAGVNNEQFF

J gene: TRBJ2-1
D gene: TRBD1
V gene: TRBV10-3
clone size: once
CDR3 DNA: TGTGCCATCACCCCGGACAGGGAGATATACAATGAGCAGTTCTTC
CDR3 protein: CAITPDREIYNEQFF

J gene: TRBJ1-2
D gene: .
V gene: TRBV18
clone size: .
CDR3 DNA: TGTGCCAGCTCCCTTCAGGAATACTATGGCTACACCTTC
CDR3 protein: CASSLQEYYGYTF

J gene: TRBJ1-1
D gene: .
V gene: TRBV6-5
clone size: .
CDR3 DNA: TGTGCCAGCAGTTACTCCCCTACAGGTAACACTGAAGCTTTCTTT
CDR3 protein: CASSYSPTGNTEAFF

J gene: TRBJ2-5
D gene: .
V gene: TRBV28
clone size: .
CDR3 DNA: TGTGCCAGCAGTTTTATTCGGGAGACCCTACAAGAGACCCAGTACTTC
CDR3 protein: CASSFIRETLQETQYF

J gene: TRBJ1-1
D gene: TRBD1
V gene: TRBV28
clone size: .
CDR3 DNA: TGTGCCAGCAGTTCGCGGACAGGGGCGAACACTGAAGCTTTCTTT
CDR3 protein: CASSSRTGANTEAFF

J gene: TRBJ2-7
D gene: TRBD1
V gene: TRBV29-1
clone size: once
CDR3 DNA: TGCAGCGCCGAGACAGGGAACTACGAGCAGTACTTC
CDR3 protein: CSAETGNYEQYF